Listed below are T cell receptor beta chains from one sample, sequenced in a study of technical replicates of blood from a few donors. This table comes from immunoSEQ multiplex PCR, and its TCRdb copy is limited to in-frame clones, with some not included. The sample gives about 60,000 clones, more than 75% of which show up once; about 5.1% is in the top ten. Sequenced: PBMCs. These receptors all come from a human donor in good health. Some clones in this sample may be carry-over from other donors' samples. CDR3s include the opening cysteine and the closing phenylalanine or tryptophan. The D gene is left open where the match is weak. A row's size may be missing; if present it is once, few, many or a size class.

CDR3 length | J gene | clone size | D gene | V gene | CDR3 DNA | CDR3 protein
15 | TRBJ1-4 | - | - | TRBV7-8 | TGTGCCAGCAGCTTATCGGCGCTGAGAGGTGAAAAACTGTTTTTT | CASSLSALRGEKLFF
15 | TRBJ1-3 | - | TRBD1 | TRBV13 | TGTGCCAGCATCGAGAAGGGGGCCTCTGGAAACACCATATATTTT | CASIEKGASGNTIYF
15 | TRBJ2-7 | - | TRBD2 | TRBV5-1 | TGCGCCAGCGCTAGCGGGGGGGTCAACTCCTACGAGCAGTACTTC | CASASGGVNSYEQYF
14 | TRBJ1-2 | - | TRBD1 | TRBV29-1 | TGCAGCGTTTATGGACCGACAGGGGAAGAGGGCTACACCTTC | CSVYGPTGEEGYTF
16 | TRBJ1-4 | - | - | TRBV4-1 | TGCGCCAGCAGCCAAGATCAGCCCAGGGGAGGGGAAAAACTGTTTTTT | CASSQDQPRGGEKLFF
13 | TRBJ2-5 | - | TRBD1 | TRBV5-4 | TGTGCCAGCAGCAGGGACAGGGAGGAGACCCAGTACTTC | CASSRDREETQYF
15 | TRBJ2-1 | - | TRBD2 | TRBV11-2 | TGTGCCAGCAGCTTAGATAGCGGGGACTACAATGAGCAGTTCTTC | CASSLDSGDYNEQFF
14 | TRBJ2-1 | - | - | TRBV11-1 | TGTGCCAGCAGCTTAGCCAGGGGCGACAATGAGCAGTTCTTC | CASSLARGDNEQFF
14 | TRBJ1-2 | - | TRBD1 | TRBV7-9 | TGTGCCAGCAGCGCCGGGACAGGCATACATGGCTACACCTTC | CASSAGTGIHGYTF
14 | TRBJ1-4 | - | - | TRBV25-1 | TGTGCCAGCAGTGATGCGACAGAAGGTGAAAAACTGTTTTTT | CASSDATEGEKLFF
13 | TRBJ2-1 | once | TRBD2 | TRBV19 | TGTGCCAGTAGTACCCGACTAGCGGGGGAGCAGTTCTTC | CASSTRLAGEQFF
14 | TRBJ2-3 | - | TRBD2 | TRBV9 | TGTGCCAGCAGCGTAGAAGGCGGGGGGGATACGCAGTATTTT | CASSVEGGGDTQYF
11 | TRBJ2-7 | - | - | TRBV6-5 | TGTGCCACCGCAGAATCCTACGAGCAGTACTTC | CATAESYEQYF
14 | TRBJ1-6 | - | - | TRBV9 | TGTGCCAGCAGCGTAGCAGGGGCTAATTCACCCCTCCACTTT | CASSVAGANSPLHF
13 | TRBJ1-2 | - | - | TRBV5-1 | TGCGCCAGCAGCGTCCAAGGGGGTGATGGCTACACCTTC | CASSVQGGDGYTF
14 | TRBJ1-2 | - | - | TRBV7-8 | TGTGCCAGCAGCCCCGCCAGGGCTAACTATGGCTACACCTTC | CASSPARANYGYTF
14 | TRBJ1-3 | - | - | TRBV7-2 | TGTGCCAGCAGCTTAAGCCGGGTTGGAAACACCATATATTTT | CASSLSRVGNTIYF
17 | TRBJ2-7 | - | TRBD1 | TRBV15 | TGTGCCACCAGCAGAGATAAGGCAGGGGGTACTCTGTACGAGCAGTACTTC | CATSRDKAGGTLYEQYF
10 | TRBJ1-1 | - | TRBD1 | TRBV20-1 | TGCAGTGCCTTGACAGGGAAAGCTTTCTTT | CSALTGKAFF
15 | TRBJ2-5 | - | TRBD1 | TRBV4-2 | TGTGCCAGCAGCCAGGGGGCAGGGGGACGGGAGACCCAGTACTTC | CASSQGAGGRETQYF
16 | TRBJ1-4 | - | - | TRBV9 | TGTGCCAGCAGCGTAGGGGCGTTGACAACTAATGAAAAACTGTTTTTT | CASSVGALTTNEKLFF
15 | TRBJ1-2 | - | TRBD1 | TRBV5-1 | TGCGCCAGCAGCTTCCAGGGGGATGAGAACTATGGCTACACCTTC | CASSFQGDENYGYTF
19 | TRBJ2-2 | - | TRBD1 | TRBV5-5 | TGTGCCAGCAGCTTGTACCCTGGTAACACAGGGGGCGACACCGGGGAGCTGTTTTTT | CASSLYPGNTGGDTGELFF
11 | TRBJ2-3 | - | - | TRBV7-9 | TGTGCCAGCAGTTCAACAGATACGCAGTATTTT | CASSSTDTQYF
14 | TRBJ1-3 | - | - | TRBV28 | TGTGCCAGCAGCACGACAGGTTCTGGAAACACCATATATTTT | CASSTTGSGNTIYF
17 | TRBJ1-6 | - | TRBD1 | TRBV5-1 | TGCGCCAGCAGCTTCGCCCCAGGACAGGGGGATAATTCACCCCTCCACTTT | CASSFAPGQGDNSPLHF
15 | TRBJ1-1 | - | - | TRBV25-1 | TGTGCCAGCAGTGAATCGGCTCAGGGAGGCACTGAAGCTTTCTTT | CASSESAQGGTEAFF
14 | TRBJ2-1 | - | - | TRBV6-1 | TGTGCTAGCTTGCCTGCCTATCCTTACAATGAGCAGTTCTTC | CASLPAYPYNEQFF
15 | TRBJ2-1 | - | - | TRBV6-1 | TGTGCCAGCAGTGAAGCGACTAGAGGAGTAAGGGAGCAGTTCTTC | CASSEATRGVREQFF
14 | TRBJ2-2 | - | TRBD2 | TRBV6-4 | TGTGCCAGCAGTGTAGAGCGGGGGACCGGGGAGCTGTTTTTT | CASSVERGTGELFF
14 | TRBJ2-3 | - | - | TRBV4-1 | TGCGCCAGCAGCCAAGGCAACGGGGGGCCTCGTATGTATTTT | CASSQGNGGPRMYF
16 | TRBJ2-3 | - | - | TRBV4-3 | TGCGCCAGCAGCTATTCGTCAGGGGGGCCGGGAGATACGCAGTATTTT | CASSYSSGGPGDTQYF
16 | TRBJ2-4 | - | - | TRBV7-6 | TGTGCCAGCAGCCAGGGAAGGGGCGGCCATAAAAACATTCAGTACTTC | CASSQGRGGHKNIQYF
15 | TRBJ2-3 | - | - | TRBV7-9 | TGTGCCAGCAGTTTTGGAGGAGGTCAAACAGATACGCAGTATTTT | CASSFGGGQTDTQYF
13 | TRBJ2-7 | - | TRBD1 | TRBV10-3 | TGTGCCATCAGTTGGGACAGGGGGGGCGAGCAGTACTTC | CAISWDRGGEQYF
16 | TRBJ1-3 | - | - | TRBV4-3 | TGCGCCAGCAGCCAGGACAGAGCCTGGTCGGGAAACACCATATATTTT | CASSQDRAWSGNTIYF
15 | TRBJ2-1 | - | - | TRBV5-1 | TGCGCCAGCAGCTTGGGTGGGACACTGGCTGGTGAGCAGTTCTTC | CASSLGGTLAGEQFF
15 | TRBJ2-7 | - | TRBD2 | TRBV7-3 | TGTGCCAGCAGCTTGGGGACTAGCGGGATACGGGAGCAGTACTTC | CASSLGTSGIREQYF
14 | TRBJ1-2 | - | - | TRBV18 | TGTGCCAGCTCATCACCACGGTTAAGCTATGGCTACACCTTC | CASSSPRLSYGYTF
15 | TRBJ2-7 | - | - | TRBV21-1 | TGTGCCAGCAGCAAATTCCTATATGATCTAGTCGAGCAGTACTTC | CASSKFLYDLVEQYF
18 | TRBJ1-5 | once | TRBD1 | TRBV6-1 | TGTGCCAGCAGTGGTGTCCGGGACAGGGGGATTAGCAATCAGCCCCAGCATTTT | CASSGVRDRGISNQPQHF
13 | TRBJ1-1 | - | - | TRBV30 | TGTGCCTGGAGTCCCACAGGTTTTACTGAAGCTTTCTTT | CAWSPTGFTEAFF
19 | TRBJ1-5 | - | - | TRBV21-1 | TGTGCCAGCACCCAACTACGAAGGACAGGGGCCCCAAGCAATCAGCCCCAGCATTTT | CASTQLRRTGAPSNQPQHF
15 | TRBJ1-1 | - | TRBD1 | TRBV25-1 | TGTGCCAGCAGTGCCGACAGGGTAGATAACACTGAAGCTTTCTTT | CASSADRVDNTEAFF
15 | TRBJ2-1 | - | TRBD2 | TRBV25-1 | TGTGCCAGCAGTGATCCAACTAGCGGGAACAATGAGCAGTTCTTC | CASSDPTSGNNEQFF
17 | TRBJ1-5 | - | TRBD1 | TRBV5-8 | TGTGCCAGCAGCGTGGAAACGGGACAGGGGAGCAATCAGCCCCAGCATTTT | CASSVETGQGSNQPQHF
17 | TRBJ2-7 | few | - | TRBV19 | TGTGCCAGCGAAGTCCCGGTCTTGGGGACAAAAACCTACGAGCAGTACTTC | CASEVPVLGTKTYEQYF
18 | TRBJ2-3 | - | TRBD2 | TRBV4-2 | TGTGCCAGCAGCCAAGATAGTGTGAGACTAGCGGGGACAGATACGCAGTATTTT | CASSQDSVRLAGTDTQYF
15 | TRBJ2-7 | - | TRBD2 | TRBV6-1 | TGTGCCAGCAGTGAGGGTGGCGGGAGCTCCTACGAGCAGTACTTC | CASSEGGGSSYEQYF
14 | TRBJ2-1 | - | - | TRBV4-1 | TGCGCCAGCAGCCAAGTGTTACGGGGTCCCGAGCAGTTCTTC | CASSQVLRGPEQFF
14 | TRBJ2-5 | - | - | TRBV6-4 | TGTGCCAGCAGCTCTTTATGCAGACAAGAGACCCAGTACTTC | CASSSLCRQETQYF
13 | TRBJ1-1 | - | - | TRBV11-3 | TGTGCCAGCAGCCTTACAGTGAACACTGAAGCTTTCTTT | CASSLTVNTEAFF
14 | TRBJ2-7 | many | - | TRBV7-2 | TGTGCCAGCAGTTCAGCTACAGGAGTCTACGAGCAGTACTTC | CASSSATGVYEQYF
14 | TRBJ2-7 | - | - | TRBV5-1 | TGCGCCAGCAGCTTGGAAGACTTGTCCTACGAGCAGTACTTC | CASSLEDLSYEQYF
18 | TRBJ2-4 | - | TRBD2 | TRBV7-2 | TGTGCCAGCAGCCCCCTGCTCGTAGCGGGAGAGGCCAAAAACATTCAGTACTTC | CASSPLLVAGEAKNIQYF
12 | TRBJ2-2 | - | - | TRBV7-9 | TGTGCCAGCAGCTTATATGCCGGGGAGCTGTTTTTT | CASSLYAGELFF
14 | TRBJ2-7 | - | TRBD1 | TRBV27 | TGTGCCAGCAAACCCCCGGGACAGGGCCACGAGCAGTACTTC | CASKPPGQGHEQYF